One sample yielded the 22 T cell receptor beta chains listed below, sequenced in a study of OX40 agonist ivuxolimab in advanced cancers. Here immunoSEQ multiplex PCR was the method, and the copy in TCRdb shows in-frame clones only, minus some. Altogether some 74,000 clones are present, more than 90% being singletons, with the ten largest covering approximately 7.7%. This material consisted of CD4+ or CD8+ T cells sorted from blood, taken in a trial of the OX40 agonist ivuxolimab. These receptors were obtained from an adult with an advanced solid tumor such as melanoma, head and neck, liver or kidney cancer.

V usage is TRBV27 and J usage is TRBJ2-7; perhaps TRBD1 as D (6 bases). This CDR3 is 17 amino acids long. V shed 4 bases and J shed 0 bases, with 19 bases lying between them. CDR1 and CDR2 from the germline V gene are MNHEY and SMNVEV (reference sequence). The CDR3 bases are TGTGCCAGCAGTTCCGATCGGACAGTGTCGAGCTCCTACGAGCAGTACTTC. Encoded protein: CASSSDRTVSSSYEQYF.

This chain uses TRBV2 with TRBJ2-3; no reliable D call. Germline CDR1 SNHLY, CDR2 FYNNEI. The CDR3 contains 12 residues. The ends were cut back, 7 bases at V and 3 bases at J, with 8 bases in the middle. The CDR3 bases are TGTGCCAGCAACCAGCGAACAGATACGCAGTATTTT. This translates into CASNQRTDTQYF.

V gene TRBV18 combines with J gene TRBJ2-7; no reliable D call. The CDR3 covers 12 residues. V lost 5 bases and J 3 bases, leaving 8 bases between the germline ends. Germline CDR1 is KGHSH and CDR2 is LQKENI. The CDR3 DNA reads TGTGCCAGCTCATCGGACGTCTACGAGCAGTACTTC. Translation: CASSSDVYEQYF.

The chain joins TRBV29-1 to TRBJ1-1, with D perhaps TRBD1 (5 bases). The CDR3 spans 14 residues. The V gene lost 0 bases and the J gene lost 11 bases, with 19 bases spanning the gap. Germline V gene lookup returns CDR1 SQVTM and CDR2 ANQGSEA. CDR3: CSVEDLGQSAMAFF. In nucleotides, the CDR3 is TGCAGCGTTGAAGATCTGGGGCAGTCGGCGATGGCTTTCTTT.

The chain couples TRBV18 to TRBJ1-5, with 7 bases lining up with TRBD1. V lost 3 bases, J lost 14 bases, and 7 bases stayed unmatched. This CDR3 region has 12 residues. Germline values: CDR1 KGHSH, CDR2 LQKENI. CDR3 sequence: CASSPKDREEHF. DNA for the CDR3: TGTGCCAGCTCACCTAAAGACAGGGAAGAGCATTTT.

CDR3 nucleotides: TGTGCCAGCAGCTTAGATTCCACTTACACTGAAGCTTTCTTT. Residues: CASSLDSTYTEAFF. The V gene is TRBV11-2, the J gene TRBJ1-1; D is unclear. CDR3 length equals 14 residues. The V gene lost 0 bases and the J gene lost 3 bases, with 8 bases spanning the gap. The germline V gene has CDR1 SGHAT and CDR2 FQNNGV.

The V gene is TRBV2, the J gene TRBJ1-6, with TRBD1 identical over 10 bases. The length of the CDR3 is 14 residues. Per the germline V gene, CDR1 is SNHLY and CDR2 is FYNNEI. Trimming cost V 6 bases and J 10 bases; bases outside gene matches: 6. In DNA, the CDR3 is TGTGCCAGCAGAGGGGGACAGGGGATATCACCCCTCCACTTT. Translating gives CASRGGQGISPLHF.

This chain connects TRBV27 to TRBJ2-7; 11 nucleotides line up with TRBD2. From germline, CDR1 is MNHEY and CDR2 SMNVEV (reference sequence). The CDR3 has 16 residues. The V and J ends lost 3 bases and 6 bases, in that order; junction bases with no gene match: 10. The CDR3 DNA reads as TGTGCCAGCAGTTTTTTATTAGCGGGAGGGGAAGCCGAGCAGTACTTC. Translation: CASSFLLAGGEAEQYF.

The chain couples TRBV18 to TRBJ2-5, with a tentative D call TRBD2 (6 bases). V lost 4 bases and J lost 4, with 10 bases in between. The CDR3 contains 13 residues. Germline CDR1 is KGHSH and CDR2 is LQKENI. The CDR3 nucleotides are TGTGCCAGCTCACGACTAGTGGGAGAGACCCAGTACTTC. It translates to CASSRLVGETQYF.

The chain uses TRBV28 and TRBJ2-5, with D possibly being TRBD1 or TRBD2 (6 bases each). The length of the CDR3 is 14 residues. With 2 bases removed from V and 5 bases from J, the gap between germline ends came to 12 bases. CDR1 and CDR2 from the germline V gene are MDHEN and SYDVKM. This CDR3 is CASSLVGGAETQYF. For the CDR3, the DNA is TGTGCCAGCAGTTTAGTCGGGGGCGCCGAGACCCAGTACTTC.

The chain recombines TRBV28 with TRBJ1-1; the D is unclear. CDR1 MDHEN and CDR2 SYDVKM come from the germline V gene. The CDR3 totals 13 residues. V lost 2 bases and J lost 2, with 6 bases in between. The CDR3 sequence: CASSLHGNTEAFF. Written as DNA, the CDR3 is TGTGCCAGCAGTTTACACGGTAACACTGAAGCTTTCTTT. The full variable domain, with the rest looked up from reference TRBV28 and TRBJ1-1, is DVKVTQSSRYLVKRTGEKVFLECVQDMDHENMFWYRQDPGLGLRLIYFSYDVKMKEKGDIPEGYSVSREKKERFSLILESASTNQTSMYLCASSLHGNTEAFFGQGTRLTVV.

This clone was recorded once. The rearrangement joins TRBV10-3 to TRBJ1-4; the match to TRBD1 covers 7 bases. CDR3 length: 14 residues. The J segment lost 3 bases and the V segment lost 6 bases, leaving 4 bases of the junction unmatched. CDR1 is ENHRY, CDR2 SYGVKD, per germline. This CDR3 reads CAISGGQSNEKLFF. The CDR3 DNA sequence: TGTGCCATCAGCGGGGGACAGTCTAATGAAAAACTGTTTTTT.

The V gene is TRBV30, the J gene TRBJ2-7; perhaps TRBD1 as D (6 bases). V was trimmed by 3 bases and J by 0 bases, leaving 12 bases between them. CDR1 and CDR2 from the germline V gene are GTSNPN and SVGIG (reference sequence). The CDR3 contains 14 residues. CDR3 nucleotide sequence: TGTGCCTGGAGCTCGGACAGAAGCTCCTACGAGCAGTACTTC. This sequence encodes CAWSSDRSSYEQYF.

The table lists this clone with a few counts. One end of the junction is discordant with germline, which a read error may explain. The rearrangement uses TRBV7-2 and TRBJ1-2, with a possible D match to TRBD1 (6 bases). This CDR3 comprises 14 residues. CDR1 SGHTA and CDR2 FQGNSA come from the germline V gene. The CDR3 nucleotides read TGTGCCAGCAGCTCCAGGGACACTAAATATGGCTACACCTTC. It is translated as CASSSRDTKYGYTF.

This chain connects TRBV7-3 to TRBJ2-1; the match to TRBD2 covers 8 bases. This CDR3 is built from 15 residues. V shed 6 bases, J shed 8 bases, and the junction held 12 bases outside the gene matches. Germline V lookup: CDR1 SGHTA, CDR2 FQGTGA. The CDR3 DNA reads TGTGCCAGCAGTCAAGAGAGGCTAGCGGGCCATGAGCAGTTCTTC. Translation: CASSQERLAGHEQFF.

The chain links TRBV5-1 to TRBJ2-5, with no clear D. V was pared by 4 bases and J by 0 bases, with 10 bases between. The CDR3 consists of 14 residues. In germline, CDR1 is SGHRS, CDR2 YFSETQ. The CDR3 bases are TGCGCCAGCAGCACGCCAGGTAACCAAGAGACCCAGTACTTC. It specifies CASSTPGNQETQYF.

The V gene is TRBV2, the J gene TRBJ2-5; 7 positions agree with TRBD1. The CDR3 is 16 residues long. Germline trimming cut 7 bases from V and 2 bases from J; bases unmatched to any gene: 13. Germline CDR1 is SNHLY and CDR2 is FYNNEI. CDR3 sequence reads: CASTSNGQAFQETQYF. The CDR3 nucleotides are TGTGCCAGCACCTCGAACGGACAGGCCTTTCAAGAGACCCAGTACTTC.

The V gene is TRBV7-3, the J gene TRBJ2-5; 9 bases align to TRBD2. The length of the CDR3 is 15 residues. Germline V gene data show CDR1 as SGHTA and CDR2 as FQGTGA. J lost 2 bases, V lost 5 bases, and 6 bases had no gene match. In DNA, the CDR3 is TGTGCCAGCAGCCCCAGCGGGGGGACTCAAGAGACCCAGTACTTC. Translating gives CASSPSGGTQETQYF.

The gene calls are TRBV18 and TRBJ2-1, with 12 bases lining up with TRBD2. This CDR3 spans 17 amino acids. Germline lookup yields CDR1 KGHSH and CDR2 LQKENI. V dropped 3 bases and J dropped 0; count of bases not matched to a gene: 3. CDR3 amino acids: CASSPRTSGTSYNEQFF. The CDR3 DNA follows: TGTGCCAGCTCACCGCGGACTAGCGGGACCTCCTACAATGAGCAGTTCTTC. The full variable domain, completed using reference TRBV18 and TRBJ2-1, is NAGVMQNPRHLVRRRGQEARLRCSPMKGHSHVYWYRQLPEEGLKFMVYLQKENIIDESGMPKERFSAEFPKEGPSILRIQQVVRGDSAAYFCASSPRTSGTSYNEQFFGPGTRLTVL.

The gene calls are TRBV7-6 and TRBJ2-2, with 13 nucleotides matching TRBD2. There are 14 residues in the CDR3. Losses at the gene ends were 6 bases for V and 5 bases for J; bases not matched to a gene: 0. The germline V gene encodes CDR1 SGHVS and CDR2 FNYEAQ. The CDR3 bases are TGTGCCAGCAGGACTAGCGGGAGGACCGGGGAGCTGTTTTTT. This encodes CASRTSGRTGELFF.

The rearrangement links TRBV28 to TRBJ2-1; TRBD2 aligns across 9 bases. Trimming took 1 base from V and 5 from J; bases not matched to a gene: 3. The CDR3 extends over 15 amino acids. Per germline, CDR1 MDHEN and CDR2 SYDVKM. CDR3 nucleotide sequence: TGTGCCAGCAGTTTATTGCGGGAGGGCCACAATGAGCAGTTCTTC. As protein: CASSLLREGHNEQFF.

The chain has TRBV30 and TRBJ2-7, with 8 bases matching TRBD1. V was clipped by 0 bases and J by 5 bases; unmatched bases: 3. Germline V CDR1 and CDR2: GTSNPN, SVGIG (reference sequence). The CDR3 has 13 amino acids. Here the CDR3 DNA reads TGTGCCTGGAGTGTCCAGGGGGCAAACGAGCAGTACTTC. Its translation: CAWSVQGANEQYF.